Described below is a single T cell receptor beta chain sequence and its context. Its antigen is unidentified. The sample originates from a study of siplizumab effects on memory and regulatory T cells. General observations from the study: The mapping of alloreactive clones to unstimulated subsets covered only a minor fraction of them. Whether proliferating Tregs in siplizumab cultures suppress was not functionally confirmed. Unstimulated naive T cells seemed to show more diversity than memory cells did, and they also seemed to be among the major contributors to the alloresponse.

The assay looked at 99,000 or so TCR templates in each sample. Sequencing used immunoSEQ multiplex PCR; TCRdb keeps in-frame clones, though not all of them. The sample yields about 100,000 clones, about 94% seen once. Sequences were obtained from non-Treg CD4+ T cells sorted from blood. The source is a human donor in good health.

CDR3 in DNA: TGCGCCAGCAGCCAGAGGGACAGGGAAAGTGGCGAGCAGTACTTC. Translating gives CASSQRDRESGEQYF. The chain recombines TRBV4-1 with TRBJ2-5; 9 bases are a match to TRBD1. The end of the DNA aligns better with TRBJ2-7, so the J call may be wrong. Germline V gene lookup returns CDR1 MGHRA and CDR2 YSYEKL. This CDR3 has 15 amino acids.